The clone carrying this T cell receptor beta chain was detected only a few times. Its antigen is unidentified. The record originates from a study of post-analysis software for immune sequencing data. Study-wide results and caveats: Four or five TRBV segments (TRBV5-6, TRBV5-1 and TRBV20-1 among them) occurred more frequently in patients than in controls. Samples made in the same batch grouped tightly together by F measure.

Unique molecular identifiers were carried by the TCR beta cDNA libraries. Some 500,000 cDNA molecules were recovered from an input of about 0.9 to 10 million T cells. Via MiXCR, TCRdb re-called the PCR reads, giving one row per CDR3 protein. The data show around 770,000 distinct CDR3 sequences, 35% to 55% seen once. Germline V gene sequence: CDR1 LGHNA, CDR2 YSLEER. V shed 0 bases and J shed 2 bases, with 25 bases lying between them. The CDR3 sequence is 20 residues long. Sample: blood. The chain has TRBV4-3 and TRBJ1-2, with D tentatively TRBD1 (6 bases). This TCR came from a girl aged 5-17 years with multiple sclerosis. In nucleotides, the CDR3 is TGCGCCAGCAGCCAAGAAGAGACCGAGACAGGCGCCCTAGGGAACTATGGCTACACCTTC. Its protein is CASSQEETETGALGNYGYTF.